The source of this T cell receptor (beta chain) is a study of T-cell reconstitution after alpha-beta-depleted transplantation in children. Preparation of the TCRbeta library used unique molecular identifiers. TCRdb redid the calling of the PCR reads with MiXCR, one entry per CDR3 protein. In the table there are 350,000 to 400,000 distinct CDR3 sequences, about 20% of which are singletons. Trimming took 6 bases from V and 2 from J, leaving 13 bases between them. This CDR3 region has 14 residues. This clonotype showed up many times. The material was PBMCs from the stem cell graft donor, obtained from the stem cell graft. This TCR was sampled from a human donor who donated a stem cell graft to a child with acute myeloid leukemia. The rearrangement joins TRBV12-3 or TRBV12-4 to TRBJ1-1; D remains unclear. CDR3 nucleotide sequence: TGTGCCAGCAGCCCGTCAGGAGTTAACACTGAAGCTTTCTTT. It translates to CASSPSGVNTEAFF.